This is a list of T cell receptor beta chains from one sample in a study of blood T cell repertoires in COVID-19. Only in-frame clones appear in the TCRdb table, and some are missing; sequencing was by immunoSEQ multiplex PCR. This table holds around 250,000 clones, about 80% found once. The material sequenced was PBMCs or T cells enriched from blood (not recorded which). Source of these receptors: a man between 50 and 59 years old who had recovered from COVID-19. CDR3s include the opening cysteine and the closing phenylalanine or tryptophan. A D gene is named only where the DNA matches it firmly. Clone size is not always given. Where it is, it says once, few, many or a class for expanded clones.

>12|-|TRBJ2-7|TRBV19|-
TGTGCCAGTAGTATGGCGGGTTACGAGCAGTACTTC
CASSMAGYEQYF
>12|-|TRBJ2-7|TRBV5-5|TRBD1
TGTGCCAGCAGCTTGGGGACAGGCGAGCAGTACTTC
CASSLGTGEQYF
>12|-|TRBJ2-7|TRBV29-1|-
TGCAGCGTTGAAAGGGGGAGTTCCGAGCAGTACTTC
CSVERGSSEQYF
>18|-|TRBJ2-5|TRBV7-3|TRBD2
TGTGCCAGCAGCTCCTTCGTGACTAGCGGGAGTGCGGGAGAGACCCAGTACTTC
CASSSFVTSGSAGETQYF
>15|-|TRBJ1-1|TRBV15|-
TGTGCCACCAGCAGAGAGGGCAGCATGAACACTGAAGCTTTCTTT
CATSREGSMNTEAFF
>15|-|TRBJ1-2|TRBV19|-
TGTGCCAGTAGTTCGGGGGACGGAACCAACTATGGCTACACCTTC
CASSSGDGTNYGYTF
>11|few|TRBJ2-7|TRBV28|-
TGTGCCAGCAGTAAGAGGTACGAGCAGTACTTC
CASSKRYEQYF
>14|-|TRBJ2-7|TRBV29-1|TRBD1
TGCAGCGTTAAAGGACAGGGGGCCGGTTACGAGCAGTACTTC
CSVKGQGAGYEQYF
>18|-|TRBJ2-3|TRBV15|TRBD2
TGTGCCACCAGCAGAACTCTAGCGGGAGGACCTGGCACAGATACGCAGTATTTT
CATSRTLAGGPGTDTQYF
>15|-|TRBJ2-7|TRBV4-2|TRBD2
TGTGCCAGCAGCCAAGTTAGCGGGAGCACCTACGAGCAGTACTTC
CASSQVSGSTYEQYF